Each of the 14 T cell receptor delta chains below was sequenced from the same sample in a study of gamma-delta T cells after stem cell transplantation. TCRdb re-called clones from the RT-PCR reads using CATT. The sample carries under 2,500 delta-chain clones, roughly two fifths recorded once. The sequencing input was gamma-delta T cells. Receptors were obtained from a human donor. It is not recorded whose cells these are; they may come from a transplant donor.

As to this clone: The same CDR3 arises from other DNA sequences in this sample as well. The J gene is TRDJ1, the V gene TRDV2, with 10 bases lining up with TRDD3. The CDR3 is 17 amino acids. The J segment lost 5 bases and the V segment lost 3 bases, leaving 14 bases of the junction unmatched. Germline CDR1 GEAIGNYY, CDR2 EKD. The CDR3 region has the DNA TGTGCCTGTGACCCATTACTGGGGGATCCTGAAAGGGATAAACTCATCTTT. Translated: CACDPLLGDPERDKLIF.

CDR3 in DNA: TGTGCCTGTGACACCTTACTACGACTGGGGGATACGGGTACCGATAAACTCATCTTT. Its translation is CACDTLLRLGDTGTDKLIF. The V and J genes are TRDV2 and TRDJ1, with 13 bases that match TRDD3. After removal of 0 bases from V and 2 bases from J, the junction contained 11 bases not matched to a gene. This CDR3 is built from 19 residues. CDR1 GEAIGNYY and CDR2 EKD come from the germline V gene.

The chain carries TRDV2 and TRDJ3; D uncertain. The length of the CDR3 is 18 residues. Trimming took 3 bases from V and 0 from J, leaving 14 bases between them. Germline V gene lookup returns CDR1 GEAIGNYY and CDR2 EKD. Here the CDR3 reads CACDPAGGSSWDTRQMFF. DNA for the CDR3: TGTGCCTGTGACCCCGCCGGCGGGAGCTCCTGGGACACCCGACAGATGTTTTTC.

This clone was seen only a few times. The V call is TRDV2, the J call TRDJ1, with TRDD3 matching over 8 bases. V lost 4 bases to trimming and J lost 5 bases; unmatched junction nucleotides: 8. The CDR3 runs 14 residues. In germline, CDR1 is GEAIGNYY, CDR2 EKD. The CDR3 DNA sequence: TGTGCCTGTGAGGGACTGGGGGCGGCAGATAAACTCATCTTT. This sequence encodes CACEGLGAADKLIF.

This clone was counted a few times. Additional DNA sequences in this sample encode the identical CDR3. The genes are TRDV2 and TRDJ3, with 8 bases that match TRDD3. Germline CDR1 GEAIGNYY, CDR2 EKD. V was clipped by 0 bases and J by 2 bases; unmatched bases: 14. The CDR3 contains 21 residues. Here the CDR3 reads CACDTGELGDSPPWDTRQMFF. The CDR3 nucleotides are TGTGCCTGTGACACCGGCGAGCTGGGGGACTCCCCCCCCTGGGACACCCGACAGATGTTTTTC.

The genes are TRDV2 and TRDJ3; the match to TRDD3 covers 12 bases. The J segment lost 5 bases and the V segment lost 3 bases, leaving 7 bases of the junction unmatched. The CDR3 contains 18 residues. Per germline, CDR1 GEAIGNYY and CDR2 EKD. In DNA form, the CDR3 reads TGTGCCTGTGACGCCGCACTGGGGGATACTGGGGACACCCGACAGATGTTTTTC. This translates into CACDAALGDTGDTRQMFF.

A note on this clone: One base separates it from a far larger clone, so it is likely a read error. At the DNA level, this CDR3 is encoded by other sequences in the same sample as well. This chain uses TRDV2 with TRDJ1; 8 bases map to TRDD3. V shed 7 bases, J shed 0 bases, and the junction held 15 bases outside the gene matches. This CDR3 comprises 17 residues. The germline V gene has CDR1 GEAIGNYY and CDR2 EKD. The CDR3 loop is CACDSLGDVSYTDKLIF. CDR3 DNA: TGTGCCTGCGACTCGCTGGGGGACGTTTCGTACACCGATAAACTCATCTTT.

V gene TRDV2 combines with J gene TRDJ1; 8 bases match TRDD3. Germline-derived CDR1 and CDR2 are GEAIGNYY and EKD. With V trimmed by 0 bases and J by 0 bases, 11 bases remained unmatched. The CDR3 totals 18 residues. CDR3 region: CACDTASSGGPYTDKLIF. The CDR3 nucleotides are TGTGCCTGTGACACCGCCTCTTCTGGGGGACCGTACACCGATAAACTCATCTTT.

Points on this clone: Since a much larger clone is just one base distant, this may be a read error. The chain has TRDV2 and TRDJ2, with 8 bases identical to TRDD3. V was clipped by 0 bases and J by 0 bases; unmatched bases: 14. Germline-derived CDR1 and CDR2 are GEAIGNYY and EKD. The CDR3 covers 20 residues. The CDR3 region has the DNA TGTGCCTGTGACACCGTTAGATCTGGGGGAACCACTCCTTTGACAGCACAACTCTTCTTT. Translation: CACDTVRSGGTTPLTAQLFF.

In the case of this clone: A much larger clone lies one base from this, so it may be a read error. Other DNA sequences in this sample translate to the same CDR3. The chain couples TRDV2 to TRDJ1; 9 bases are shared with TRDD3. The CDR3 extends over 18 amino acids. V dropped 3 bases and J dropped 1; count of bases not matched to a gene: 14. Germline lookup yields CDR1 GEAIGNYY and CDR2 EKD. In DNA, the CDR3 is TGTGCCTGTGACCGTTTGGGGGGGGATACCCCCGTCACCGATAAACTCATCTTT. This gives the protein CACDRLGGDTPVTDKLIF.

Turning to this clone: A far larger clone is one nucleotide away, so this likely arose from a read error. This chain joins TRDV2 and TRDJ1; 11 nucleotides match TRDD3. CDR3 size: 22 residues. Germline CDR1 and CDR2: GEAIGNYY and EKD. In DNA, the CDR3 is TGTGCCTGTGACACCGTCTCCTACCCGGTACTGGGGGATAACCCTTACACCGATGAACTCATCTTT. This gives the protein CACDTVSYPVLGDNPYTDELIF.

This clone has just a few counts. Within the sample, other DNA sequences also encode this same CDR3. The chain carries TRDV2 and TRDJ3; 10 bases are shared with TRDD3. This CDR3 is 18 amino acids long. Germline values: CDR1 GEAIGNYY, CDR2 EKD. V dropped 0 bases and J dropped 1; count of bases not matched to a gene: 2. The chain's CDR3 is CACDTGGYASWDTRQMFF. DNA of the CDR3: TGTGCCTGTGACACCGGGGGATACGCGTCCTGGGACACCCGACAGATGTTTTTC.

Comment on this clone: A single base is all that separates this from a far larger clone, so a read error is likely. The identical CDR3 is also encoded by other nucleotide sequences in the sample. The chain carries TRDV2 and TRDJ1, with a weak D call TRDD3 (5 bases). Germline V gene lookup returns CDR1 GEAIGNYY and CDR2 EKD. The length of the CDR3 is 17 residues. Trimming shortened V by 7 bases and J by 4 bases, and 27 bases separated the two germline ends. CDR3 DNA sequence: TGTGCCTGCGGACCAAGCGTACTGGAGGTTGGGTACGATAAACTCATCTTT. It codes for CACGPSVLEVGYDKLIF.

Details on this clone: This may stem from a read error, because a much larger clone lies one nucleotide away. V usage is TRDV2 and J usage is TRDJ2, with TRDD3 identical over 9 bases. V was clipped by 0 bases and J by 0 bases; unmatched bases: 13. Germline CDR1 reads GEAIGNYY; CDR2 reads EKD. The CDR3 covers 20 residues. The CDR3 region has the DNA TGTGCCTGTGACACCGTTAGAACTGGGGGAACCGCTCCTTTGACAGCACAACTCTTCTTT. Its protein product is CACDTVRTGGTAPLTAQLFF.